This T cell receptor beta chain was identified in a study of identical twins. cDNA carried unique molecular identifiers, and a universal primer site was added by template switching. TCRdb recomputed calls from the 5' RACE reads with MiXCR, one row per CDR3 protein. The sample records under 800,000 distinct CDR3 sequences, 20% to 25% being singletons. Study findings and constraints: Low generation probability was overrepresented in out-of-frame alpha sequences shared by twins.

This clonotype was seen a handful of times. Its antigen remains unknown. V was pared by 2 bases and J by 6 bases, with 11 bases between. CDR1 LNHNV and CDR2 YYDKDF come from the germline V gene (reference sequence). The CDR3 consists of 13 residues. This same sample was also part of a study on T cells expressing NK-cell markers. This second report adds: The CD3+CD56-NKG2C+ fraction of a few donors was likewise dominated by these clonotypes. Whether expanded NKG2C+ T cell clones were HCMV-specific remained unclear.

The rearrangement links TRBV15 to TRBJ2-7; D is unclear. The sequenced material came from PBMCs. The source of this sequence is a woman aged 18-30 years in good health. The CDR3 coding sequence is TGTGCCACCAGCAGAACGACTCTGGTCGAGCAGTACTTC. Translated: CATSRTTLVEQYF. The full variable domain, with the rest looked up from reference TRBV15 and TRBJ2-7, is DAMVIQNPRYQVTQFGKPVTLSCSQTLNHNVMYWYQQKSSQAPKLLFHYYDKDFNNEADTPDNFQSRRPNTSFCFLDIRSPGLGDTAMYLCATSRTTLVEQYFGPGTRLTVT.